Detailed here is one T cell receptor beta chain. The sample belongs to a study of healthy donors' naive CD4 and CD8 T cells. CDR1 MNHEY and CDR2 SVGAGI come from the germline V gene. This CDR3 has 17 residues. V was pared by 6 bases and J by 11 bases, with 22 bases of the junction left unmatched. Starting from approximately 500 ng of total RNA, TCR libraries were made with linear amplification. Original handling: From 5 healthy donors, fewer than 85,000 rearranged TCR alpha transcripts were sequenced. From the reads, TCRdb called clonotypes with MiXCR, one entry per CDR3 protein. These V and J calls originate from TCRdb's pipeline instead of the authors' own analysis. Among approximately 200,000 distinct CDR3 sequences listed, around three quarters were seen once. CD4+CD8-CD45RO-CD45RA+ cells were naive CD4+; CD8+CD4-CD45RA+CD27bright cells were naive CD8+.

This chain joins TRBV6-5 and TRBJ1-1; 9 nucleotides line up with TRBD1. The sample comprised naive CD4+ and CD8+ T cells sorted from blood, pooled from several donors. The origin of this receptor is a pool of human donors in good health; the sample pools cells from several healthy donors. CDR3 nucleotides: TGTGCCAGCAGAAGCCTCGCGGGACAGGGAATCACCCCGAGGGCTTTCTTT. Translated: CASRSLAGQGITPRAFF.